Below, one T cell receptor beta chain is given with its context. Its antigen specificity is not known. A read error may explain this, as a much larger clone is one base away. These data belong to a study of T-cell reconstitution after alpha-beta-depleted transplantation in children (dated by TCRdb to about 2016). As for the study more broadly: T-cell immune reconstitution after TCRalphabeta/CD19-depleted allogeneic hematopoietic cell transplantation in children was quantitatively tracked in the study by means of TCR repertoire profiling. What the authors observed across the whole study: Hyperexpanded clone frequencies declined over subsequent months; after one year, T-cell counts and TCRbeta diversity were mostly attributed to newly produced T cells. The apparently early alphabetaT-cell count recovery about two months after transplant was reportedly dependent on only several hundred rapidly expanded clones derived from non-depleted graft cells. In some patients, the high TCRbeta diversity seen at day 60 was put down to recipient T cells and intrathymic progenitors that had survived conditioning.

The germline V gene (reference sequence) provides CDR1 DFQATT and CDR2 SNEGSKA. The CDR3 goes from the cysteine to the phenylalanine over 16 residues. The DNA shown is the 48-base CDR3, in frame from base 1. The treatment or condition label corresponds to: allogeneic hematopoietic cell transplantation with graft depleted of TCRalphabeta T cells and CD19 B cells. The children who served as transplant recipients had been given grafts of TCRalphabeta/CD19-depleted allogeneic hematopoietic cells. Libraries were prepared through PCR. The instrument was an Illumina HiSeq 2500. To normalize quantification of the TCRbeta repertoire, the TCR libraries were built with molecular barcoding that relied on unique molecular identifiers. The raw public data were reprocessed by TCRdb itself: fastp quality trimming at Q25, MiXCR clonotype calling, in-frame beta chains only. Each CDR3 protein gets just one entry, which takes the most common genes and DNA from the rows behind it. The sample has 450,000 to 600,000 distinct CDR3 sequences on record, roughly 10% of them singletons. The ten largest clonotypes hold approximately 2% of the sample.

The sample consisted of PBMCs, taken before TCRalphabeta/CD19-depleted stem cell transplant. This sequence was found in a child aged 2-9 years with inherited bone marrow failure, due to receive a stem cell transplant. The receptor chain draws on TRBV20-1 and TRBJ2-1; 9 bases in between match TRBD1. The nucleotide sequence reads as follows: TGCAGTGCTAGAGATCTTGTAGAGGACAGGGGCTATGAGCAGTTATTC. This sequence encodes CSARDLVEDRGYEQLF.